This T cell receptor (beta chain) was sequenced during a study of blood T cell repertoires in COVID-19. Study context: Samples came from the United States, Italy and Spain, spanning acute and convalescent COVID-19. In each case, the material was cDNA or gDNA derived from T cells, B-cell-depleted T cells, or PBMCs.

Source study methods: Amplification of reference gene primers provided the estimated nucleated cell counts. Clones were read by immunoSEQ multiplex PCR, and TCRdb kept only the in-frame ones, dropping some. V, J and clone size derive from that table, while D and trimming were established from the DNA sequence. The sample lists tens of thousands of clones, 80% to 90% occurring once. V lost 0 bases and J lost 9; bases outside the gene matches: 13. The germline V gene has CDR1 LGHNA and CDR2 YSLEER. The CDR3 is 17 residues long. The sample consisted of peripheral blood. The J gene is TRBJ1-2, the V gene TRBV4-3, with 10 nucleotides matching TRBD1. This sequence was found in a man in his fifties or sixties with active COVID-19. The CDR3, as DNA: TGCGCCAGCAGCCAAGAAGGACCGACAGGGGGCTTTTCAAGCTACACCTTC. This codes for CASSQEGPTGGFSSYTF.